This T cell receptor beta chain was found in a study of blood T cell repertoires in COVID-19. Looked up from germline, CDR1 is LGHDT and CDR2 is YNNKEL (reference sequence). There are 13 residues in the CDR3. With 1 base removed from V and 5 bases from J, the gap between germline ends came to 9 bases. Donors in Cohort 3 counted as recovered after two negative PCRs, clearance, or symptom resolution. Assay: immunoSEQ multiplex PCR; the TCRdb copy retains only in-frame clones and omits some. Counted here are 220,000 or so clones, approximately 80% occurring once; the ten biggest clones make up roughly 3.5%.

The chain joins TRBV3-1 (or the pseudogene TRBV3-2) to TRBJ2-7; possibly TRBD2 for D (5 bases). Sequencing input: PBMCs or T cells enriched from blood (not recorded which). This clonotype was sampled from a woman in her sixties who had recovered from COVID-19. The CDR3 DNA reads TGTGCCAGCAGCCAAGGAACTAGTCACGAGCAGTACTTC. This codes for CASSQGTSHEQYF.